The clone carrying this TCR beta chain rates as medium-sized. Three rounds of nested PCR, following a modified ARM-PCR protocol, produced the TCRbeta library. TCRdb re-analysed the multiplex PCR reads in MiXCR, keeping a single row per CDR3 protein. The sample records about 110,000 distinct CDR3 sequences, nearly 85% being singletons. The source of the sample is a study of tumor and adjacent non-tumor tissue in lung cancer. V lost 5 bases and J 8 bases, leaving 12 bases between the germline ends. The V gene's germline CDR1 is SEHNR and CDR2 FQNEAQ (reference sequence). The length of the CDR3 is 12 residues. No cell sorting was done before RNA was extracted from the tissue.

The J gene is TRBJ1-2, the V gene TRBV7-9; no clear D. Sequences were obtained from lung tumor tissue. The sequence was collected from a man between 65 and 85 years old with non-small cell lung cancer. The CDR3 nucleotides read TGTGCCAGCAGCCAAGTCCGTGTCGGCTACACCTTC. This gives the protein CASSQVRVGYTF.